This TCR beta chain originates from a study of STAT5B mutations in CD4+ large granular lymphocyte leukemia. Study context: Anti-CD4 microbead selection came after CD8+ cell depletion in cryopreserved samples. Regarding the study as a whole: Top patient clones used TRBV06 genes more often: 8/27 versus 2/35 in controls. No patients shared main leukemic clonotypes, though roughly 25% appeared at low frequency elsewhere.

This CDR3 region has 14 residues. The V and J ends lost 0 bases and 1 base respectively, with 7 bases between them. Germline loops: CDR1 SGHRS, CDR2 YFSETQ. The data were produced by immunoSEQ multiplex PCR, yet TCRdb's version contains in-frame clones alone and is incomplete. The data hold just under 4,000 clones, with approximately 80% observed a single time. On this clone itself: Its antigen is currently unknown.

The chain carries TRBV5-1 and TRBJ2-5; D gene uncertain. The sample comprised PBMCs. The clonotype originates from a man aged 55 to 70 with CD4+ T-cell large granular lymphocyte leukemia. The CDR3 reads CASSLDLSQETQYF. CDR3 nucleotides: TGCGCCAGCAGCTTGGACTTATCCCAAGAGACCCAGTACTTC.